The 28 T cell receptor beta chains below come from one sample, sequenced in a study of blood T cell repertoires in COVID-19. Produced via immunoSEQ multiplex PCR; TCRdb's table is partial and in-frame only. The sample lists 170,000 or so clones, 88% occurring once. The sample comprised PBMCs or T cells enriched from blood (not recorded which). The receptors were sampled from a woman aged 50 to 65 who had recovered from COVID-19.

This clone was detected only once. This chain joins TRBV7-2 and TRBJ2-1; 11 bases are a match to TRBD2. This CDR3 is built from 17 residues. V shed 5 bases, J shed 8 bases, and the junction held 14 bases outside the gene matches. Germline CDR1 SGHTA, CDR2 FQGNSA. The CDR3 DNA is TGTGCCAGCAGCATCGGCTTAGCGGGGGGGGTCTTTTATGAGCAGTTCTTC. Protein sequence: CASSIGLAGGVFYEQFF.

This chain joins TRBV27 and TRBJ2-3; TRBD2 matches at 9 bases. V lost 5 bases, J lost 2 bases, and 11 bases stayed unmatched. Germline CDR1 reads MNHEY; CDR2 reads SMNVEV (reference sequence). The CDR3 totals 17 residues. The CDR3, as DNA: TGTGCCAGCAGTACCTCCGGGACTAGCATTAACACAGATACGCAGTATTTT. This codes for CASSTSGTSINTDTQYF.

This clone was observed a single time. The rearrangement uses TRBV5-1 and TRBJ1-2; D ambiguous. The CDR3 is made up of 15 amino acids. Trimming left V 0 bases short and J 6 bases short, with 15 bases between. CDR1 is SGHRS, CDR2 YFSETQ, per germline. CDR3 residues: CASSLGVPPGDGYTF. In DNA form, the CDR3 reads TGCGCCAGCAGCTTGGGGGTCCCGCCTGGAGATGGCTACACCTTC.

Here the CDR3 DNA reads TGTGCCAGCAGCAAAAACAGGGATCGGACTGAAGCTTTCTTT. It is translated as CASSKNRDRTEAFF. The chain links TRBV11-3 to TRBJ1-1, with a weak D call TRBD1 (6 bases). V was clipped by 5 bases and J by 5 bases, with 15 bases between them. This CDR3 comprises 14 residues. Germline-derived CDR1 and CDR2 are SGHNT and YENEEA.

This chain's CDR3 is CASSRPGQGTDTQYF. The CDR3 DNA follows: TGTGCCAGCAGTCGGCCGGGACAGGGGACAGATACGCAGTATTTT. The chain uses TRBV6-2 or TRBV6-3 and TRBJ2-3; 10 positions agree with TRBD1. V trimming: 5 bases; J trimming: 3 bases; junction bases outside the gene matches: 5. This CDR3 region has 15 residues. Germline CDR1 is MNHEY and CDR2 is SVGEGT.

This chain uses TRBV11-3 with TRBJ2-5, with a possible D match to TRBD1 (6 bases). Germline CDR1 SGHNT, CDR2 YENEEA. The germline V and J ends were trimmed by 7 bases and 4 bases, with 16 bases remaining between them. The CDR3 has 14 residues. CDR3 sequence: CASMVTGSRETQYF. The CDR3 region has the DNA TGTGCCAGCATGGTAACAGGGAGTAGAGAGACCCAGTACTTC.

The chain recombines TRBV6-5 with TRBJ1-5; D possibly corresponds to TRBD1 (5 bases). The CDR3 is 14 residues long. The V gene lost 6 bases and the J gene lost 0 bases, with 9 bases spanning the gap. Germline lookup yields CDR1 MNHEY and CDR2 SVGAGI. The CDR3 sequence is CASSDSNSNQPQHF. CDR3 nucleotide sequence: TGTGCCAGCAGCGACAGCAATAGCAATCAGCCCCAGCATTTT.

The V and J genes are TRBV27 and TRBJ1-5; 8 nucleotides align to TRBD1. V lost 2 bases, J lost 6 bases, and 6 bases stayed unmatched. The CDR3 length is 15 residues. Germline lookup yields CDR1 MNHEY and CDR2 SMNVEV (reference sequence). In DNA, the CDR3 is TGTGCCAGCAGTTTAGGACAGGGAGGGGTTCAGCCCCAGCATTTT. It yields the protein CASSLGQGGVQPQHF.

In nucleotides, the CDR3 is TGTGCCAGCAGCCCCCAGGGGCCCGTCTACGAGCAGTACTTC. This translates into CASSPQGPVYEQYF. The chain uses TRBV27 and TRBJ2-7; D may be TRBD1 (6 bases). Per germline, CDR1 MNHEY and CDR2 SMNVEV (reference sequence). V was pared by 6 bases and J by 3 bases, with 15 bases between. CDR3 size: 14 residues.

This clone has a single count. V is TRBV11-2 and J is TRBJ2-5, with D possibly TRBD1 on 6 matching bases. This CDR3 has 14 residues. The V gene's germline CDR1 is SGHAT and CDR2 FQNNGV. V lost 5 bases and J lost 1, with 11 bases in between. The DNA for the CDR3 is TGTGCCAGCAGCCACGACAGGACCCAAGAGACCCAGTACTTC. Protein sequence: CASSHDRTQETQYF.

The V and J genes are TRBV14 and TRBJ1-4; possibly TRBD1 for D (6 bases). V was clipped by 4 bases and J by 7 bases, with 13 bases between them. The CDR3 spans 14 residues. Germline CDR1 reads SGHDN; CDR2 reads FVKESK. The CDR3 reads CASSLQGKFEKLFF. DNA of the CDR3: TGTGCCAGCAGCCTACAGGGAAAATTTGAAAAACTGTTTTTT.

This chain links TRBV29-1 with TRBJ2-1; possible D gene TRBD2, 5 bases. The CDR3 covers 17 residues. Trimming stripped 2 bases from V and 0 bases from J, with 17 bases between. CDR1 and CDR2 from the germline V gene are SQVTM and ANQGSEA. In nucleotides, the CDR3 is TGCAGCGTTGAAATACCGGCGAGGGCGGGCTCCTACAATGAGCAGTTCTTC. Encoded protein: CSVEIPARAGSYNEQFF.

A remark on this clone: Distinct nucleotide sequences in the sample also encode this CDR3. V and J are TRBV27 and TRBJ1-5; possibly TRBD1 for D (5 bases). V was cut by 2 bases and J by 0 bases, with 5 bases left in between. Germline lookup yields CDR1 MNHEY and CDR2 SMNVEV (reference sequence). The CDR3 runs 14 residues. CDR3 sequence (DNA): TGTGCCAGCAGTTTAAGGGGTAGCAATCAGCCCCAGCATTTT. Translation gives CASSLRGSNQPQHF.

The chain is built from TRBV11-3 and TRBJ1-2, with 8 bases that match TRBD1. The germline CDR1 and CDR2 sequences are SGHNT and YENEEA. Trimming cost V 0 bases and J 3 bases; bases outside gene matches: 9. This CDR3 has 17 amino acids. DNA for the CDR3: TGTGCCAGCAGCTTAGAAAGCCAGGGGGCTCGGGACTATGGCTACACCTTC. As protein: CASSLESQGARDYGYTF.

V usage is TRBV6-5 and J usage is TRBJ2-6; D is perhaps TRBD1 (5 bases). V dropped 2 bases and J dropped 0 bases, with 8 bases sitting between them. This CDR3 is 16 amino acids long. Germline assignment: CDR1 MNHEY and CDR2 SVGAGI. Written as DNA, the CDR3 is TGTGCCAGCAGTTACGGGCAGGGCTCTGGGGCCAACGTCCTGACTTTC. Protein: CASSYGQGSGANVLTF.

This chain uses TRBV6-2 or TRBV6-3 with TRBJ2-3, with TRBD2 matching 11 bases. This CDR3 spans 18 amino acids. Per germline, CDR1 MNHEY and CDR2 SVGEGT. With 6 bases clipped from V and 0 bases from J, the junction kept 11 bases outside the gene matches. CDR3 sequence (DNA): TGTGCCAGCAGCCTCGACGTGCGACTAGCGGGGAGCACAGATACGCAGTATTTT. Amino acid sequence: CASSLDVRLAGSTDTQYF.

The gene calls are TRBV6-2 or TRBV6-3 and TRBJ2-7; TRBD2 aligns across 8 bases. Germline-derived CDR1 and CDR2 are MNHEY and SVGEGT. The CDR3 loop spans 13 amino acids. Trimming cost V 6 bases and J 4 bases; bases outside gene matches: 5. For the CDR3, the DNA is TGTGCCAGCAGCGCCGGGACTAGGTACGAGCAGTACTTC. Its translation is CASSAGTRYEQYF.

This chain joins TRBV7-2 and TRBJ2-7; 12 bases are shared with TRBD2. Germline V gene lookup returns CDR1 SGHTA and CDR2 FQGNSA. The V and J ends lost 6 bases and 3 bases, in that order; junction bases with no gene match: 6. The CDR3 has 15 residues. CDR3 loop: CASRALAGGLYEQYF. As DNA, the CDR3 is TGTGCCAGCAGGGCACTAGCGGGGGGACTCTACGAGCAGTACTTC.

The chain has TRBV9 and TRBJ1-1; perhaps TRBD1 as D (5 bases). V was cut by 3 bases and J by 5 bases, with 11 bases left in between. Looked up from germline, CDR1 is SGDLS and CDR2 is YYNGEE. The CDR3 consists of 13 residues. Here the CDR3 reads CASSATGVTEAFF. CDR3 sequence (DNA): TGTGCCAGCAGCGCTACAGGAGTGACTGAAGCTTTCTTT. The whole variable domain, remainder taken from reference TRBV9 and TRBJ1-1, is DSGVTQTPKHLITATGQRVTLRCSPRSGDLSVYWYQQSLDQGLQFLIQYYNGEERAKGNILERFSAQQFPDLHSELNLSSLELGDSALYFCASSATGVTEAFFGQGTRLTVV.

V is TRBV5-4 and J is TRBJ2-5; tentatively, D is TRBD1 (5 bases). The length of the CDR3 is 14 residues. V lost 4 bases and J lost 1, with 11 bases in between. In germline, CDR1 is SGHNT, CDR2 YYREEE (reference sequence). The CDR3 sequence: CASSKWGSQETQYF. CDR3 nucleotide sequence: TGTGCCAGCAGCAAGTGGGGCAGCCAAGAGACCCAGTACTTC.

The table lists this clone with a few counts. CDR3 coding DNA: TGTGCCAGCAGCCCAAGCGGTGGAAACACCATATATTTT. Its translation is CASSPSGGNTIYF. The V and J genes are TRBV21-1 and TRBJ1-3. TRBV21-1 is recorded as a pseudogene. The CDR3 is 13 amino acids.

The V call is TRBV10-3, the J call TRBJ2-6; TRBD1 matches 7 bases. The ends lost 11 bases at V and 2 bases at J; junction bases unmatched: 9. This CDR3 has 15 amino acids. Germline V gene sequence: CDR1 ENHRY, CDR2 SYGVKD. The CDR3 coding sequence is TGTGCCCCCAACCCGGACAGGACTGGGGCCAACGTCCTGACTTTC. Its translation: CAPNPDRTGANVLTF.

The chain employs TRBV6-5 and TRBJ2-3, with TRBD2 as a possible D gene (5 bases). CDR3 length: 14 amino acids. Per germline, CDR1 MNHEY and CDR2 SVGAGI. Between the trimmed V and J ends, which lost 3 bases and 6 bases, there was a span of 13 bases. The CDR3 DNA is TGTGCCAGCAGTTATACGGCTGGGGAGGATACGCAGTATTTT. It is translated as CASSYTAGEDTQYF.

The J gene is TRBJ1-3, the V gene TRBV5-1; D ambiguous. Germline-derived CDR1 and CDR2 are SGHRS and YFSETQ. V lost 3 bases and J 0 bases, leaving 7 bases between the germline ends. There are 14 residues in the CDR3. The DNA of the CDR3 is TGCGCCAGCAGCTCGGGAGACTCTGGAAACACCATATATTTT. Translation: CASSSGDSGNTIYF.

The J gene is TRBJ2-7, the V gene TRBV7-2; 13 bases match TRBD2. Germline values: CDR1 SGHTA, CDR2 FQGNSA. The CDR3 is 16 residues long. The junction had 9 bases not matched to a gene; V was cut back by 4 bases and J by 6 bases. CDR3 nucleotides: TGTGCCAGCAGCTCAGGACTAGCGGGGGAAAGGGGCGAGCAGTACTTC. This sequence encodes CASSSGLAGERGEQYF.

This sequence joins TRBV6-2 or TRBV6-3 and TRBJ1-1; D call uncertain. The CDR3 runs to 12 residues. Germline V CDR1 and CDR2: MNHEY, SVGEGT. Between the trimmed V and J ends, which lost 2 bases and 9 bases, there was a span of 10 bases. The CDR3 nucleotides read TGTGCCAGCAGTTACGGAGGATTACAAGCTTTCTTT. Residues: CASSYGGLQAFF.

The gene calls are TRBV19 and TRBJ1-6; unclear D gene. Germline assignment: CDR1 LNHDA and CDR2 SQIVND (reference sequence). This CDR3 has 15 amino acids. V gave up 2 bases and J gave up 9 bases, with 14 bases separating them. The CDR3 nucleotides are TGTGCCAGTAGTATAACGGATCCCGGCGGTTCACCCCTCCACTTT. Amino acids: CASSITDPGGSPLHF. The full variable domain, completed using reference TRBV19 and TRBJ1-6, is DGGITQSPKYLFRKEGQNVTLSCEQNLNHDAMYWYRQDPGQGLRLIYYSQIVNDFQKGDIAEGYSVSREKKESFPLTVTSAQKNPTAFYLCASSITDPGGSPLHFGNGTRLTVT.

This clone was counted only a few times. The rearrangement links TRBV10-3 to TRBJ2-7, with D perhaps matching TRBD2 (6 bases). The V end lost 7 bases, the J end lost 2 bases, and 12 bases lay between the germline ends. CDR3 size: 13 residues. CDR1 and CDR2 (germline): ENHRY, SYGVKD. The CDR3 is CAIKASDPYEQYF. The CDR3 nucleotides read TGTGCCATCAAGGCTAGCGATCCCTACGAGCAGTACTTC.